Given below is one TCR beta chain in context. Sequencing was performed with immunoSEQ multiplex PCR; in TCRdb, only in-frame clones are kept and a portion is missing. The table has approximately 670,000 clones, 85% to 90% seen once. The data stem from a study of blood T cell repertoires in COVID-19. Sequencing was done on a sample of peripheral blood. The receptor was isolated from a woman under 30 with acute or convalescent COVID-19.

The CDR3 here is CASSLPPPGEQYF. CDR3 nucleotide sequence: TGTGCCAGCAGCCTCCCACCTCCGGGGGAGCAGTACTTC. The chain carries TRBV5-4 and TRBJ2-7, with D tentatively TRBD2 (5 bases). Trimming shortened V by 4 bases and J by 7 bases, and 15 bases separated the two germline ends. The CDR3 is 13 amino acids. CDR1 is SGHNT and CDR2 is YYREEE in the germline V gene (reference sequence).